At least ten counts were recorded for the clone carrying this T cell receptor beta chain. The CDR3 is 13 amino acids. Losses at the gene ends were 6 bases for V and 7 bases for J; bases not matched to a gene: 3. The germline V gene encodes CDR1 SGDLS and CDR2 YYNGEE. This sample stems from a study of Graves' ophthalmopathy and Graves' hyperthyroidism. TCR beta CDR3 amplification used RNA transcripts. First-round RT-PCR relied on HTBI primers, and a second-round multiplex PCR came next. TCRdb reprocessed the multiplex PCR reads with MiXCR, giving one entry per CDR3 protein. This table holds 1 million to 1.3 million distinct CDR3 sequences, around a third found once.

The receptor was isolated from an adult man with Graves' hyperthyroidism. Specimen: peripheral blood or thyroid tissue (not recorded which). The V gene is TRBV9, the J gene TRBJ1-6; 8 nucleotides match TRBD1. The CDR3 nucleotides read TGTGCCAGCACGGACAGGGCCAATTCACCCCTCCACTTT. Its protein product is CASTDRANSPLHF.